The 29 T cell receptor beta chains presented below share a single source sample, sequenced in a study of Ad26.COV2.S vaccination and SARS-CoV-2 variants. Treatment denoted: some 20 received Ad26.COV2.S at low or high dose, single or two shots; several received placebo; per-sample allocation not given. Each sample was drawn 63 days after the first injection (of vaccine or placebo). Libraries were prepared by immunoSEQ multiplex PCR; TCRdb keeps only in-frame clonotypes and omits some of them. The table lists more than 300,000 clones, around 88% of them singletons. Sequenced here: peripheral blood, sampled in a trial of Ad26.COV2.S vaccine versus placebo. The receptors were gathered from a person between 18 and 60 years old who received the Ad26.COV2.S COVID-19 vaccine or a placebo.

J is TRBJ2-1 and V is TRBV13; 8 nucleotides line up with TRBD2. The junction had 1 base not matched to a gene; V was cut back by 0 bases and J by 0 bases. Looked up from germline, CDR1 is PRHDT and CDR2 is FYEKMQ (reference sequence). This CDR3 is built from 16 residues. This chain's CDR3 is CASSLGTSGSYNEQFF. The CDR3 DNA follows: TGTGCCAGCAGCTTAGGTACTAGCGGCTCCTACAATGAGCAGTTCTTC.

The rearrangement joins TRBV29-1 to TRBJ1-4, with TRBD1 matching 9 bases. Germline V gives CDR1 SQVTM, CDR2 ANQGSEA. The CDR3 extends over 14 amino acids. V lost 6 bases to trimming and J lost 3 bases; unmatched junction nucleotides: 5. This CDR3 is CSVKDRGPNEKLFF. The CDR3 nucleotides read TGCAGCGTAAAGGACAGGGGCCCTAATGAAAAACTGTTTTTT.

The rearrangement links TRBV11-2 to TRBJ2-1; 11 bases are a match to TRBD1. This CDR3 is 15 amino acids long. Germline V lookup: CDR1 SGHAT, CDR2 FQNNGV. V shed 5 bases and J 3 bases; nucleotides not matched to a gene: 3. The CDR3, as DNA: TGTGCCAGCAGCCCGGACAGGGGGCACTACAATGAGCAGTTCTTC. Protein product: CASSPDRGHYNEQFF.

This rearrangement joins TRBV6-5 to TRBJ2-7; TRBD1 matches at 9 bases. Trimming cost V 6 bases and J 3 bases; bases outside gene matches: 6. CDR1 and CDR2 (germline): MNHEY, SVGAGI. CDR3 length equals 14 residues. CDR3: CASRADRGFYEQYF. The CDR3 region has the DNA TGTGCCAGCAGAGCGGACAGGGGTTTCTACGAGCAGTACTTC.

For the CDR3, the DNA is TGTGCCAGCAGTTACTCCGAGGAAAAACTGTTTTTT. Protein: CASSYSEEKLFF. The chain has TRBV6-2 or TRBV6-3 and TRBJ1-4; no firm D call. V was trimmed by 0 bases and J by 8 bases, leaving 4 bases between them. Per the germline V gene, CDR1 is MNHEY and CDR2 is SVGEGT. CDR3 length: 12 residues.

For the CDR3, the DNA is TGTGCCAGCAGTCAAGGGGGCAGTTATCAGCCCCAGCATTTT. Residues: CASSQGGSYQPQHF. This sequence joins TRBV7-2 and TRBJ1-5; 7 bases are a match to TRBD1. The CDR3 totals 14 residues. V lost 6 bases and J lost 5; bases outside the gene matches: 7. Germline CDR1 and CDR2: SGHTA and FQGNSA.

The CDR3 DNA reads as TGTGCCAGCAGCTTAGTACAGGGAATAGGGGAGCAGTTCTTC. This encodes CASSLVQGIGEQFF. This rearrangement joins TRBV7-9 to TRBJ2-1, with D perhaps matching TRBD1 (6 bases). V was cut by 1 base and J by 10 bases, with 14 bases left in between. The germline gives CDR1 SEHNR, CDR2 FQNEAQ (reference sequence). This CDR3 spans 14 amino acids.

The CDR3 loop reads CASSLSGNQPQHF. The CDR3 coding sequence is TGTGCCAGCAGCCTAAGTGGGAATCAGCCCCAGCATTTT. This sequence joins TRBV3-1 (or the pseudogene TRBV3-2) and TRBJ1-5; D unclear. V was clipped by 4 bases and J by 4 bases, with 8 bases between them. In germline, CDR1 is LGHDT, CDR2 YNNKEL (reference sequence). The CDR3 runs 13 residues.

This chain joins TRBV7-6 and TRBJ2-2; TRBD2 is a possible D gene (7 bases). V was trimmed by 0 bases and J by 7 bases, leaving 15 bases between them. Germline lookup yields CDR1 SGHVS and CDR2 FNYEAQ. The CDR3 totals 16 residues. The CDR3: CASSLAMRGRGGELFF. The CDR3 DNA reads TGTGCCAGCAGCTTAGCCATGCGGGGGCGGGGCGGGGAGCTGTTTTTT.

V and J are TRBV7-2 and TRBJ1-5; 7 bases are a match to TRBD1. Per the germline V gene, CDR1 is SGHTA and CDR2 is FQGNSA. The CDR3 length is 16 residues. V was pared by 2 bases and J by 5 bases, with 9 bases of the junction left unmatched. CDR3 sequence reads: CASSLSGTATYQPQHF. The CDR3 nucleotides read TGTGCCAGCAGCTTATCCGGGACAGCTACGTATCAGCCCCAGCATTTT.

The V gene is TRBV5-1, the J gene TRBJ2-7; maybe TRBD1 (6 bases). The CDR3 has 13 residues. The germline CDR1 and CDR2 sequences are SGHRS and YFSETQ. Trimming took 4 bases from V and 3 from J, leaving 11 bases between them. In DNA, the CDR3 is TGCGCCAGCAGCACCGGGACATTCTACGAGCAGTACTTC. Encoded protein: CASSTGTFYEQYF.

The chain couples TRBV18 to TRBJ2-1, with 7 positions matching TRBD1. The CDR3 is 15 amino acids. Germline V gene lookup returns CDR1 KGHSH and CDR2 LQKENI. V trimming: 6 bases; J trimming: 10 bases; junction bases outside the gene matches: 15. CDR3 residues: CASSPATGSGREQFF. DNA of the CDR3: TGTGCCAGCTCTCCAGCGACAGGGTCGGGTAGGGAGCAGTTCTTC.

The chain joins TRBV7-3 to TRBJ2-3, with TRBD2 matching 8 bases. Germline-derived CDR1 and CDR2 are SGHTA and FQGTGA. With 1 base clipped from V and 2 bases from J, the junction kept 26 bases outside the gene matches. The CDR3 contains 23 residues. The DNA for the CDR3 is TGTGCCAGCAGCTTAATTCCCAATTCTAATCCACCGACTAGCGATGGGGACACAGATACGCAGTATTTT. Protein sequence: CASSLIPNSNPPTSDGDTDTQYF. The full variable domain, completed using reference TRBV7-3 and TRBJ2-3, is GAGVSQTPSNKVTEKGKYVELRCDPISGHTALYWYRQSLGQGPEFLIYFQGTGAADDSGLPNDRFFAVRPEGSVSTLKIQRTERGDSAVYLCASSLIPNSNPPTSDGDTDTQYFGPGTRLTVL.

This clone appeared a single time. The V and J genes are TRBV28 and TRBJ1-3; D uncertain. Trimming removed 6 bases at V and 0 bases at J, with 9 bases between. The germline gives CDR1 MDHEN, CDR2 SYDVKM. This CDR3 spans 14 amino acids. This chain's CDR3 is CASSPLSSGNTIYF. The CDR3 DNA reads as TGTGCCAGCAGCCCACTCAGCTCTGGAAACACCATATATTTT.

This chain uses TRBV5-1 with TRBJ1-4; D call uncertain. V was trimmed by 4 bases and J by 2 bases, leaving 6 bases between them. Germline values: CDR1 SGHRS, CDR2 YFSETQ. The CDR3 spans 13 residues. The CDR3 DNA is TGCGCCAGCAGCGTGGACACTAATGAAAAACTGTTTTTT. This gives the protein CASSVDTNEKLFF.

The V and J genes are TRBV30 and TRBJ1-3, with D maybe TRBD1 (5 bases). In germline, CDR1 is GTSNPN, CDR2 SVGIG (reference sequence). The CDR3 has 14 amino acids. The V end was cut by 3 bases, the J end by 1 base, with 10 bases between. The CDR3 nucleotides are TGTGCCTGGAGCGAGACAGCTTCTGGAAACACCATATATTTT. Amino acids: CAWSETASGNTIYF.

The rearrangement uses TRBV2 and TRBJ2-5, with D perhaps matching TRBD1 or TRBD2 (5 bases each). The V gene's germline CDR1 is SNHLY and CDR2 FYNNEI. V lost 7 bases and J lost 7, with 28 bases in between. CDR3 length: 17 residues. In DNA, the CDR3 is TGTGCCAGCACGTTGGGGCTTGGGCAGAGGGGTCCAGTGACCCAGTACTTC. This translates into CASTLGLGQRGPVTQYF.

This clone was seen many times. The genes are TRBV11-3 and TRBJ2-1, with 14 bases lining up with TRBD2. With V trimmed by 1 base and J by 6 bases, 5 bases remained unmatched. Germline CDR1 is SGHNT and CDR2 is YENEEA. This CDR3 comprises 17 residues. The CDR3 reads CASSLGGLAGETNEQFF. In DNA, the CDR3 is TGTGCCAGCAGCTTAGGGGGACTAGCGGGGGAAACCAATGAGCAGTTCTTC.

The chain recombines TRBV3-1 (or the pseudogene TRBV3-2) with TRBJ2-1; 14 nucleotides agree with TRBD2. The J segment lost 9 bases and the V segment lost 4 bases, leaving 5 bases of the junction unmatched. The CDR3 is 15 amino acids. Germline V gene lookup returns CDR1 LGHDT and CDR2 YNNKEL (reference sequence). The CDR3 here is CASSRGGTSGGEQFF. The CDR3, as DNA: TGTGCCAGCAGCCGAGGGGGGACTAGCGGGGGTGAGCAGTTCTTC.

The J gene is TRBJ2-6, the V gene TRBV18; the match to TRBD1 covers 7 bases. Germline V gene data show CDR1 as KGHSH and CDR2 as LQKENI. V lost 6 bases and J lost 2; bases outside the gene matches: 10. CDR3 length equals 17 residues. The CDR3 spells CASSPTGRSTGANVLTF. DNA for the CDR3: TGTGCCAGCTCCCCGACAGGGAGAAGTACTGGGGCCAACGTCCTGACTTTC.

The chain combines TRBV6-6 with TRBJ2-2; D remains ambiguous. Between the trimmed V and J ends, which lost 1 base and 4 bases, there was a span of 10 bases. The CDR3 is made up of 15 amino acids. Germline V gene lookup returns CDR1 MNHNY and CDR2 SVGAGI (reference sequence). CDR3: CASSYFEVSTGELFF. CDR3 nucleotides: TGTGCCAGCAGTTACTTTGAAGTTTCCACCGGGGAGCTGTTTTTT.

This clone was seen once. V and J are TRBV11-2 and TRBJ2-2; D is undetermined. V lost 0 bases to trimming and J lost 0 bases, with 5 bases between them. Germline V gene data show CDR1 as SGHAT and CDR2 as FQNNGV. The CDR3 consists of 15 residues. The CDR3 DNA reads as TGTGCCAGCAGCTTAGACGCCCCGAACACCGGGGAGCTGTTTTTT. It translates to CASSLDAPNTGELFF.

The chain recombines TRBV7-9 with TRBJ1-1; 7 bases agree with TRBD1. V dropped 5 bases and J dropped 0; count of bases not matched to a gene: 6. Germline values: CDR1 SEHNR, CDR2 FQNEAQ (reference sequence). CDR3 length: 15 amino acids. The DNA for the CDR3 is TGTGCCAGCAGCGAGGGGGGACAGATGAACACTGAAGCTTTCTTT. It is translated as CASSEGGQMNTEAFF.

The rearrangement uses TRBV3-1 (or the pseudogene TRBV3-2) and TRBJ1-2; D call uncertain. V lost 3 bases and J 0 bases, leaving 20 bases between the germline ends. The CDR3 spans 18 residues. The germline V gene has CDR1 LGHDT and CDR2 YNNKEL (reference sequence). In DNA form, the CDR3 reads TGTGCCAGCAGCCACGGAGATGATTTTCCCACCCCTAACTATGGCTACACCTTC. This translates into CASSHGDDFPTPNYGYTF.

DNA of the CDR3: TGTGCCAGCAGCCAAGTCGGTAGGGAGGGTTCACCCCTCCACTTT. Translated: CASSQVGREGSPLHF. This chain links TRBV3-1 (or the pseudogene TRBV3-2) with TRBJ1-6, with unresolved D. The CDR3 is made up of 15 amino acids. The V and J ends lost 1 base and 9 bases respectively, with 13 bases between them. Germline V gene data show CDR1 as LGHDT and CDR2 as YNNKEL (reference sequence).

Details on this clone: The sample contains more than one DNA sequence encoding this CDR3. V gene TRBV18 combines with J gene TRBJ1-2, with 7 bases aligning to TRBD1. This CDR3 spans 14 amino acids. Germline V gene lookup returns CDR1 KGHSH and CDR2 LQKENI. With V trimmed by 2 bases and J by 6 bases, 6 bases remained unmatched. CDR3 protein: CASSPGQGGHGYTF. The CDR3, as DNA: TGTGCCAGCTCACCAGGCCAGGGGGGACATGGCTACACCTTC.

The table lists this clone with a count of one. V usage is TRBV5-1 and J usage is TRBJ2-2; possible D gene TRBD1, 7 bases. There are 16 residues in the CDR3. V lost 4 bases and J 5 bases, leaving 18 bases between the germline ends. The V gene's germline CDR1 is SGHRS and CDR2 YFSETQ. Here the CDR3 reads CASSPRDRDKTGELFF. The CDR3 coding sequence is TGCGCCAGCAGCCCGCGGGACAGAGACAAGACCGGGGAGCTGTTTTTT.

The chain uses TRBV3-1 (or the pseudogene TRBV3-2) and TRBJ1-6; 8 bases agree with TRBD1. V lost 0 bases, J lost 10 bases, and 5 bases stayed unmatched. Germline CDR1 LGHDT, CDR2 YNNKEL (reference sequence). The CDR3 runs to 15 residues. The CDR3 sequence: CASSQDPRGRSPLHF. CDR3 DNA: TGTGCCAGCAGCCAAGATCCCAGGGGGCGATCACCCCTCCACTTT.

The CDR3 protein is CASSPRQGNNSPLHF. DNA for the CDR3: TGCGCCAGCAGCCCAAGACAGGGAAATAATTCACCCCTCCACTTT. This chain links TRBV5-1 with TRBJ1-6; TRBD1 agrees at 7 bases. The CDR3 length is 15 residues. Germline CDR1 and CDR2: SGHRS and YFSETQ. Germline trimming cut 4 bases from V and 5 bases from J; bases unmatched to any gene: 6.